One T cell receptor beta chain is described in this entry. This sample stems from a study of blood T cell repertoires in COVID-19. Study background: T cells, B-cell-depleted T cells, or PBMCs supplied cDNA or gDNA.

Participants came from about 24 US areas, aged roughly 18 to 89 years. Self-reported history from a screening survey and questionnaire set each donor's cohort. Method: immunoSEQ multiplex PCR; TCRdb's copy keeps in-frame clones and lacks some. The data show a few hundred thousand clones, with roughly 89% seen just once and around 4.4% held by the top ten. The CDR3 sequence is 16 residues long. The germline V gene has CDR1 MNHNS and CDR2 SASEGT. The germline V and J ends were trimmed by 4 bases and 5 bases, with 17 bases remaining between them. The sample was PBMCs or T cells enriched from blood (not recorded which). V is TRBV6-1 and J is TRBJ1-4, with a tentative D call TRBD1 (6 bases). The sequence was obtained from a woman younger than 35 with acute COVID-19. CDR3 in amino acids: CASSGRIPGQNEKLFF. The CDR3 region has the DNA TGTGCCAGCAGTGGTAGAATCCCGGGACAAAATGAAAAACTGTTTTTT.